A single sample gave rise to the 18 T cell receptor beta chains below, sequenced in a study of blood T cell repertoires in COVID-19. Sequenced by immunoSEQ multiplex PCR; TCRdb stores in-frame clones only, minus some. The sample includes roughly 240,000 clones, 88% of them seen just once. Input material: PBMCs or T cells enriched from blood (not recorded which). The receptors come from a woman aged 40 to 49 with acute COVID-19.

The chain recombines TRBV5-1 with TRBJ2-7, with 7 bases lining up with TRBD1. Germline CDR1 and CDR2: SGHRS and YFSETQ. V gave up 0 bases and J gave up 3 bases; unmatched junction bases: 6. The CDR3 length is 15 residues. CDR3 DNA sequence: TGCGCCAGCAGCTTGGACGGGACAGTTTACTACGAGCAGTACGTC. Its translation: CASSLDGTVYYEQYV.

J is TRBJ2-7 and V is TRBV27, with 14 bases aligning to TRBD2. The CDR3 totals 16 residues. V shed 4 bases and J 5 bases; nucleotides not matched to a gene: 7. CDR1 and CDR2 from the germline V gene are MNHEY and SMNVEV (reference sequence). The CDR3 loop is CASSSLTSGRVNEQYV. The CDR3 coding sequence is TGTGCCAGCAGTTCCCTGACTAGCGGGAGGGTTAACGAGCAGTACGTC.

V usage is TRBV9 and J usage is TRBJ2-5; D remains unclear. Germline V lookup: CDR1 SGDLS, CDR2 YYNGEE. The CDR3 extends over 15 amino acids. Trimming removed 0 bases at V and 1 base at J, with 10 bases between. In nucleotides, the CDR3 is TGTGCCAGCAGCGTAGTAGCCAGCTTCCAAGAGACCCAGTACTTC. Protein sequence: CASSVVASFQETQYF. Full variable domain (missing parts from reference TRBV9 and TRBJ2-5): DSGVTQTPKHLITATGQRVTLRCSPRSGDLSVYWYQQSLDQGLQFLIQYYNGEERAKGNILERFSAQQFPDLHSELNLSSLELGDSALYFCASSVVASFQETQYFGPGTRLLVL.

The chain couples TRBV27 to TRBJ2-1; the match to TRBD2 covers 11 bases. Germline V gene lookup returns CDR1 MNHEY and CDR2 SMNVEV (reference sequence). Losses at the gene ends were 6 bases for V and 0 bases for J; bases not matched to a gene: 4. The CDR3 is made up of 16 amino acids. CDR3: CASSSSGRSSYNEQFF. CDR3 in DNA: TGTGCCAGCAGCTCTAGCGGGAGGTCCTCCTACAATGAGCAGTTCTTC.

The chain has TRBV7-2 and TRBJ1-1, with 10 bases matching TRBD1. The CDR3 totals 14 residues. CDR1 is SGHTA and CDR2 is FQGNSA in the germline V gene. J was trimmed by 12 bases and V by 5 bases; bases with no gene match: 12. CDR3 nucleotide sequence: TGTGCCAGCAGCCAAACCCCGGGACAGGGGATAACTTTCTTT. This gives the protein CASSQTPGQGITFF. Together with reference TRBV7-2 and TRBJ1-1, the CDR3 gives the full variable domain: GAGVSQSPSNKVTEKGKDVELRCDPISGHTALYWYRQSLGQGLEFLIYFQGNSAPDKSGLPSDRFSAERTGGSVSTLTIQRTQQEDSAVYLCASSQTPGQGITFFGQGTRLTVV.

The chain is built from TRBV5-1 and TRBJ2-7; tentatively, D is TRBD1 (6 bases). The CDR3 consists of 13 residues. In germline, CDR1 is SGHRS, CDR2 YFSETQ. V was trimmed by 0 bases and J by 7 bases, leaving 11 bases between them. The CDR3 is CASSLDRAGEQYF. DNA for the CDR3: TGCGCCAGCAGCTTGGACAGGGCTGGGGAGCAGTACTTC.

This chain connects TRBV12-5 to TRBJ2-4; D possibly corresponds to TRBD1 (5 bases). The length of the CDR3 is 14 residues. Trimming stripped 5 bases from V and 1 base from J, with 9 bases between. Germline V gene sequence: CDR1 LGHNT, CDR2 FRNRAP. In nucleotides, the CDR3 is TGTGCTAGTGGTGCATCAGGGGCCAAAAACATTCAGTACTTC. Amino acids: CASGASGAKNIQYF.

This clone was detected once. The rearrangement uses TRBV14 and TRBJ2-7; unclear D gene. CDR3 length: 16 residues. The V end was cut by 0 bases, the J end by 2 bases, with 14 bases between. Germline V CDR1 and CDR2: SGHDN, FVKESK. The chain's CDR3 is CASSQDQAGTPYEQYF. In DNA form, the CDR3 reads TGTGCCAGCAGCCAAGATCAGGCAGGTACCCCCTACGAGCAGTACTTC.

The V and J genes are TRBV4-3 and TRBJ2-2; D might be TRBD1 (5 bases). The V and J ends lost 3 bases and 4 bases respectively, with 12 bases between them. Per the germline V gene, CDR1 is LGHNA and CDR2 is YSLEER. CDR3 length: 15 residues. CDR3 coding DNA: TGCGCCAGCAGCCAGTCACAGGTTTTCACCGGGGAGCTGTTTTTT. Encoded protein: CASSQSQVFTGELFF.

This clone came up once. The chain combines TRBV9 with TRBJ1-2, with 9 bases identical to TRBD1. The CDR3 contains 12 residues. The junction had 2 bases not matched to a gene; V was cut back by 7 bases and J by 4 bases. Per germline, CDR1 SGDLS and CDR2 YYNGEE. The CDR3 bases are TGTGCCAGCGGGGACAGGGCCTATGGCTACACCTTC. Its translation: CASGDRAYGYTF.

The rearrangement uses TRBV30 and TRBJ1-6, with 9 nucleotides matching TRBD1. This CDR3 comprises 13 residues. Germline V gene sequence: CDR1 GTSNPN, CDR2 SVGIG (reference sequence). Trimming cost V 5 bases and J 9 bases; bases outside gene matches: 5. CDR3 region: CAWGGQGGSPLHF. As DNA, the CDR3 is TGTGCCTGGGGGGGACAGGGAGGTTCACCCCTCCACTTT.

The chain uses TRBV5-1 and TRBJ2-3, with 8 bases that match TRBD2. The CDR3 is made up of 15 amino acids. Germline lookup yields CDR1 SGHRS and CDR2 YFSETQ. The ends lost 2 bases at V and 1 base at J; junction bases unmatched: 3. As DNA, the CDR3 is TGCGCCAGCAGCTTAAGCGGGAGCCGCACAGATACGCAGTATTTT. Its protein product is CASSLSGSRTDTQYF. The whole variable domain, filled in from reference TRBV5-1 and TRBJ2-3, reads KAGVTQTPRYLIKTRGQQVTLSCSPISGHRSVSWYQQTPGQGLQFLFEYFSETQRNKGNFPGRFSGRQFSNSRSEMNVSTLELGDSALYLCASSLSGSRTDTQYFGPGTRLTVL.

This clone showed up just once. The V gene is TRBV5-1, the J gene TRBJ2-1, with TRBD2 matching over 8 bases. V lost 4 bases and J lost 4; bases outside the gene matches: 10. Germline V gives CDR1 SGHRS, CDR2 YFSETQ. The length of the CDR3 is 16 residues. CDR3 DNA: TGCGCCAGCAGCCTTATAGCGGGGCAAGGGTACAATGAGCAGTTCTTC. Translating it yields CASSLIAGQGYNEQFF.

The rearrangement links TRBV7-2 to TRBJ2-2, with 14 bases matching TRBD2. The ends lost 5 bases at V and 0 bases at J; junction bases unmatched: 8. The CDR3 has 19 amino acids. The germline gives CDR1 SGHTA, CDR2 FQGNSA. The chain's CDR3 is CASSQPGLAGGANTGELFF. CDR3 bases: TGTGCCAGCAGCCAGCCCGGACTAGCGGGGGGTGCGAACACCGGGGAGCTGTTTTTT. Full variable domain (remainder filled in from reference TRBV7-2 and TRBJ2-2): GAGVSQSPSNKVTEKGKDVELRCDPISGHTALYWYRQSLGQGLEFLIYFQGNSAPDKSGLPSDRFSAERTGGSVSTLTIQRTQQEDSAVYLCASSQPGLAGGANTGELFFGEGSRLTVL.

The chain links TRBV5-8 to TRBJ2-5, with 7 bases that match TRBD1. The CDR3 loop spans 13 amino acids. The germline gives CDR1 SGHTS, CDR2 YDEGEE. Losses at the gene ends were 4 bases for V and 4 bases for J; bases not matched to a gene: 4. CDR3 sequence: CASSAQGRETQYF. In DNA, the CDR3 is TGTGCCAGCAGCGCACAGGGGCGAGAGACCCAGTACTTC.

The DNA of the CDR3 is TGTGCCAGTAGTCCGGGACAGCTTGTTTCTGGGGCCAACGTCCTGACTTTC. Its protein is CASSPGQLVSGANVLTF. The chain links TRBV19 to TRBJ2-6; TRBD1 matches at 7 bases. Trimming cost V 5 bases and J 1 base; bases outside gene matches: 8. Germline lookup yields CDR1 LNHDA and CDR2 SQIVND (reference sequence). This CDR3 contains 17 residues.

The V call is TRBV19, the J call TRBJ1-5; 7 bases fit TRBD1. The ends lost 5 bases at V and 4 bases at J; junction bases unmatched: 20. This CDR3 spans 19 amino acids. In germline, CDR1 is LNHDA, CDR2 SQIVND (reference sequence). CDR3 DNA: TGTGCCAGTAGTGCTCACACAGGGGCCTCTACCCTTTGGAATCAGCCCCAGCATTTT. This sequence encodes CASSAHTGASTLWNQPQHF.

The chain carries TRBV15 and TRBJ1-1; TRBD1 aligns across 7 bases. The junction had 5 bases not matched to a gene; V was cut back by 0 bases and J by 7 bases. Germline CDR1 reads LNHNV; CDR2 reads YYDKDF (reference sequence). This CDR3 has 14 residues. The CDR3 sequence: CATSRDAQGNEAFF. CDR3 DNA sequence: TGTGCCACCAGCAGAGATGCACAGGGGAATGAAGCTTTCTTT.